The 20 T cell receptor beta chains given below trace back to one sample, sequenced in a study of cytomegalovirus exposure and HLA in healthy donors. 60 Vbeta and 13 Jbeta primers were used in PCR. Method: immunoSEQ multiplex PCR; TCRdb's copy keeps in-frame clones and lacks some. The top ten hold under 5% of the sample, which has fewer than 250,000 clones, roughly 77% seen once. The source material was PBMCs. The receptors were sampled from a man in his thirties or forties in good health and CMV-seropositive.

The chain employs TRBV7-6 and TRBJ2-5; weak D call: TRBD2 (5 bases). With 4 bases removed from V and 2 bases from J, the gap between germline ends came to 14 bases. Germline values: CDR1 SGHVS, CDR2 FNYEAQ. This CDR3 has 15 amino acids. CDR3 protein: CASSYLSSLQETQYF. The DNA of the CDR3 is TGTGCCAGCAGCTACCTTTCTAGCCTACAAGAGACCCAGTACTTC.

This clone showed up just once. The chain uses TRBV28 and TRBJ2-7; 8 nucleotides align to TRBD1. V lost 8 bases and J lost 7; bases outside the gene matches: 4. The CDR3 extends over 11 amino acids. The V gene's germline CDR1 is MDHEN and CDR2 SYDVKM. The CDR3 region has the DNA TGTGCCAGCCTGGGACAGGTAGAGCAGTACTTC. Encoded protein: CASLGQVEQYF.

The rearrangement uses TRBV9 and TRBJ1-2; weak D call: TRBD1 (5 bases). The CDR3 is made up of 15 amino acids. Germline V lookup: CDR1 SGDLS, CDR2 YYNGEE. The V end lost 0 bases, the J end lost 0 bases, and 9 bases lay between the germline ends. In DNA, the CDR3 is TGTGCCAGCAGCGTAGGTACAGGCTCTAACTATGGCTACACCTTC. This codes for CASSVGTGSNYGYTF. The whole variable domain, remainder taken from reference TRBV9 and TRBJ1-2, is DSGVTQTPKHLITATGQRVTLRCSPRSGDLSVYWYQQSLDQGLQFLIQYYNGEERAKGNILERFSAQQFPDLHSELNLSSLELGDSALYFCASSVGTGSNYGYTFGSGTRLTVV.

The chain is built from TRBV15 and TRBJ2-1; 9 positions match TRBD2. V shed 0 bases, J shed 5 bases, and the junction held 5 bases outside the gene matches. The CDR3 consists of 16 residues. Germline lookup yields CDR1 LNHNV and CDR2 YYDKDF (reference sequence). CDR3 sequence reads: CATSREGLAWHNEQFF. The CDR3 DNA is TGTGCCACCAGCAGAGAAGGACTAGCGTGGCACAATGAGCAGTTCTTC.

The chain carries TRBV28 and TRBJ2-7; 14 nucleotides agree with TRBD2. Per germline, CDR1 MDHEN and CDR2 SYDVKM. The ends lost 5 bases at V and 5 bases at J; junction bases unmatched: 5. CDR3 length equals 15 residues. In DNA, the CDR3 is TGTGCCAGCAGTCCGACTAGCGGGAGGGGCGACGAGCAGTACTTC. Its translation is CASSPTSGRGDEQYF.

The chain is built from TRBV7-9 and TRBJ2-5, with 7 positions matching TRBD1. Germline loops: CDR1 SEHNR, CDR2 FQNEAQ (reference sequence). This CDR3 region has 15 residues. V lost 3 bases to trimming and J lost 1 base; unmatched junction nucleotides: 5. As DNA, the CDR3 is TGTGCCAGCAGCTTGGGACAGAGACCCCAAGAGACCCAGTACTTC. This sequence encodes CASSLGQRPQETQYF.

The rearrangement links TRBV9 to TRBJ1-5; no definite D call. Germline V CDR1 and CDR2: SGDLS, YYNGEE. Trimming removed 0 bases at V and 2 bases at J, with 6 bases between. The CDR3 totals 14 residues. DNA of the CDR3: TGTGCCAGCAGCGTAGGTCAGGGCAATCAGCCCCAGCATTTT. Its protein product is CASSVGQGNQPQHF.

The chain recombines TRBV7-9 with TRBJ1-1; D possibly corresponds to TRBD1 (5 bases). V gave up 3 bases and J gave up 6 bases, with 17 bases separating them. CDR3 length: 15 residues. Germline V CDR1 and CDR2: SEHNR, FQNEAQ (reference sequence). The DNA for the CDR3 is TGTGCCAGCAGCTTGGCGGGGGTAGGGTATCCTGAAGCTTTCTTT. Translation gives CASSLAGVGYPEAFF.

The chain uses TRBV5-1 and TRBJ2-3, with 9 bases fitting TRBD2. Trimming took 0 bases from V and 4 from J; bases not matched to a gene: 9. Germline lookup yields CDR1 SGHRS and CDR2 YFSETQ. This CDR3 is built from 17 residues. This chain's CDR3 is CASSLGVSGGGADTQYF. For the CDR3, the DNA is TGCGCCAGCAGCTTGGGTGTTAGCGGGGGAGGGGCAGATACGCAGTATTTT.

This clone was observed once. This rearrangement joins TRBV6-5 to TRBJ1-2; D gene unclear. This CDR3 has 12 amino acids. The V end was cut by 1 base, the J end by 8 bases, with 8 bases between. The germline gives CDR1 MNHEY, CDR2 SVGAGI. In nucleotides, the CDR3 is TGTGCCAGCAGTTACTGGGGAGGCGGCTACACCTTC. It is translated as CASSYWGGGYTF.

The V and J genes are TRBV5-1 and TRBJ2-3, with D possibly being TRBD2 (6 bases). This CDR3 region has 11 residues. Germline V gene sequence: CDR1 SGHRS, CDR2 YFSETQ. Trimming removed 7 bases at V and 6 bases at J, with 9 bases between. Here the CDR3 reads CASRAGDTQYF. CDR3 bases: TGCGCCAGCCGTGCGGGGGATACGCAGTATTTT.

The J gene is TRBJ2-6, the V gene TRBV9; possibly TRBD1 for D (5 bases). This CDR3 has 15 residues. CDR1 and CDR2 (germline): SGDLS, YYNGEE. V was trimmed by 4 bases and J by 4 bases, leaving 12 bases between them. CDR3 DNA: TGTGCCAGCAGCCCCCCAGGGTGGGGGGCCAACGTCCTGACTTTC. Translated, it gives CASSPPGWGANVLTF.

The CDR3 region has the DNA TGTGCCAGCAGCCCGCGGACAGGAAACCACGAGCAGTACTTC. Translation gives CASSPRTGNHEQYF. The V gene is TRBV7-8, the J gene TRBJ2-7, with TRBD1 identical over 7 bases. Germline assignment: CDR1 SGHVS and CDR2 FQNEAQ. CDR3 length: 14 residues. After removal of 5 bases from V and 5 bases from J, the junction contained 9 bases not matched to a gene.

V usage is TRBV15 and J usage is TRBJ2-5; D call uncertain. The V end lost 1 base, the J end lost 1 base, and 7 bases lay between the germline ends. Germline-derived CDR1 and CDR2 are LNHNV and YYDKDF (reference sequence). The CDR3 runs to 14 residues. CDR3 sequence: CATSRGNSQETQYF. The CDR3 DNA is TGTGCCACCAGCAGAGGTAATAGCCAAGAGACCCAGTACTTC.

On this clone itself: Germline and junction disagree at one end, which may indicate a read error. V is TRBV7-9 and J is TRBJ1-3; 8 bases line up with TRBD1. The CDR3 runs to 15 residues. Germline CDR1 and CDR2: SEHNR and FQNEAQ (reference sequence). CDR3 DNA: TGTTCCAGCAGCGCGCAGGGGGCGCGGGGAAACACCATATATTTT. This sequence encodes CSSSAQGARGNTIYF.

DNA of the CDR3: TGTGCCAGCAGCCCACTACAAGGCGGGGAGACCCAGTACTTC. This sequence encodes CASSPLQGGETQYF. The chain uses TRBV5-6 and TRBJ2-5; tentative D call: TRBD2 (5 bases). Germline V gene data show CDR1 as SGHDT and CDR2 as YYEEEE. With 4 bases removed from V and 5 bases from J, the gap between germline ends came to 15 bases. The CDR3 is made up of 14 amino acids.

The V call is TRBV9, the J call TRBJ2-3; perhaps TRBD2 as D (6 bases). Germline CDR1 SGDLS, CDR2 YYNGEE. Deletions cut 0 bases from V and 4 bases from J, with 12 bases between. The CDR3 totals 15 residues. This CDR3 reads CASSVEGSGADTQYF. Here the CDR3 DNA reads TGTGCCAGCAGCGTAGAGGGGTCGGGGGCAGATACGCAGTATTTT.

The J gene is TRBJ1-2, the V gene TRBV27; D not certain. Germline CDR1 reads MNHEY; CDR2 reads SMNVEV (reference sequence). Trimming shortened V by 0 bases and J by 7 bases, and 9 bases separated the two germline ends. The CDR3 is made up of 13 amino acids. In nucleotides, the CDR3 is TGTGCCAGCAGTTTATCCGGGAGCGGTGGCTACACCTTC. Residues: CASSLSGSGGYTF.

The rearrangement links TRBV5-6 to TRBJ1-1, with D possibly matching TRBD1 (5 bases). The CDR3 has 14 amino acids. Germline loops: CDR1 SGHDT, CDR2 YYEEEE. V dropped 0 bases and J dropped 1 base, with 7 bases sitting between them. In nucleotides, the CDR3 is TGTGCCAGCAGCTTGGACGGACAGAACACTGAAGCTTTCTTT. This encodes CASSLDGQNTEAFF.

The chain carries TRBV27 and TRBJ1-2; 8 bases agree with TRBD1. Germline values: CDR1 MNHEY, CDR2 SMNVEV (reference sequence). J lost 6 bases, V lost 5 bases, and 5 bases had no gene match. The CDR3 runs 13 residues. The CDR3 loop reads CASSDRGTDGYTF. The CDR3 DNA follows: TGTGCCAGCAGTGACAGGGGAACGGATGGCTACACCTTC.